Each of the 22 T cell receptor beta chains below was sequenced from the same sample in a study of blood T cell repertoires in COVID-19. Libraries were prepared by immunoSEQ multiplex PCR; TCRdb keeps only in-frame clonotypes and omits some of them. Among under 200,000 clones listed, roughly 90% were seen once. The sample comprised peripheral blood. These receptor sequences come from a woman between 70 and 85 years old with acute or convalescent COVID-19.

V and J are TRBV19 and TRBJ1-5; 12 bases are shared with TRBD1. The CDR3 runs 15 residues. J lost 5 bases, V lost 5 bases, and 4 bases had no gene match. Germline CDR1 is LNHDA and CDR2 is SQIVND (reference sequence). The CDR3 sequence is CASSARDRGHQPQHF. The CDR3 DNA reads as TGTGCCAGTAGTGCCCGGGACAGGGGGCATCAGCCCCAGCATTTT.

This clone appeared once. V and J are TRBV7-2 and TRBJ2-1; 7 bases align to TRBD2. The trim removed 5 bases at V and 15 bases at J, leaving 19 bases unmatched. The CDR3 covers 15 residues. Germline lookup yields CDR1 SGHTA and CDR2 FQGNSA. CDR3 DNA: TGTGCCAGCAGCCCTCCACCTAGCGGTTCTAGAGCGATGTTCTTC. It yields the protein CASSPPPSGSRAMFF.

This clone has only one observation. The chain couples TRBV10-3 to TRBJ2-1, with 8 bases lining up with TRBD1. The V gene's germline CDR1 is ENHRY and CDR2 SYGVKD. The CDR3 runs 14 residues. Trimming took 4 bases from V and 4 from J; bases not matched to a gene: 3. CDR3 region: CAISGGDRYNEQFF. Written as DNA, the CDR3 is TGTGCCATCAGTGGGGGGGACAGGTACAATGAGCAGTTCTTC.

The rearrangement uses TRBV27 and TRBJ2-7, with D unresolved. V was cut by 0 bases and J by 6 bases, with 12 bases left in between. This CDR3 contains 14 residues. CDR1 and CDR2 (germline): MNHEY, SMNVEV (reference sequence). CDR3 sequence (DNA): TGTGCCAGCAGTTTATCGGAGCAGTCCGCCGAGCAGTACTTC. Amino acid sequence: CASSLSEQSAEQYF.

A few counts support this clone. The chain combines TRBV28 with TRBJ1-5, with 7 bases lining up with TRBD1. Trimming removed 6 bases from V and 3 bases from J; junction bases left unmatched: 8. CDR3 length: 15 amino acids. CDR1 is MDHEN, CDR2 SYDVKM, per germline. The CDR3 reads CASSQPGQSNQPQHF. CDR3 sequence (DNA): TGTGCCAGCAGCCAGCCGGGACAGTCCAATCAGCCCCAGCATTTT.

The CDR3 region is CASSYAGSGKNIQYF. The DNA of the CDR3 is TGTGCCAGCAGTTACGCGGGGTCCGGCAAAAACATTCAGTACTTC. V and J are TRBV6-5 and TRBJ2-4, with D tentatively TRBD2 (6 bases). V was pared by 2 bases and J by 3 bases, with 11 bases between. There are 15 residues in the CDR3. The germline gives CDR1 MNHEY, CDR2 SVGAGI.

This clone was observed once. The chain has TRBV5-4 and TRBJ2-5, with 10 bases lining up with TRBD2. The CDR3 length is 16 residues. The V gene's germline CDR1 is SGHNT and CDR2 YYREEE (reference sequence). The V gene end was trimmed by 5 bases and the J gene end by 4 bases; junction bases not matched to a gene: 11. CDR3 nucleotides: TGTGCCAGCAGTTTCGGACTAGCGGCCCTGGGAGAGACCCAGTACTTC. Encoded protein: CASSFGLAALGETQYF.

DNA for the CDR3: TGTGCCAGCAGTCTATACCTAACTGCAGGCTACAATGAGCAGTTCTTC. Its protein is CASSLYLTAGYNEQFF. The chain carries TRBV7-2 and TRBJ2-1; no reliable D call. Trimming shortened V by 6 bases and J by 3 bases, and 18 bases separated the two germline ends. CDR1 SGHTA and CDR2 FQGNSA come from the germline V gene. The CDR3 consists of 16 residues. The whole variable domain, remainder taken from reference TRBV7-2 and TRBJ2-1, is GAGVSQSPSNKVTEKGKDVELRCDPISGHTALYWYRQSLGQGLEFLIYFQGNSAPDKSGLPSDRFSAERTGGSVSTLTIQRTQQEDSAVYLCASSLYLTAGYNEQFFGPGTRLTVL.

This chain's CDR3 is CASSLGPEKLFF. CDR3 bases: TGTGCCAGCAGTTTGGGCCCTGAAAAACTGTTTTTT. The V call is TRBV28, the J call TRBJ1-4; D not certain. This CDR3 has 12 residues. Between the trimmed V and J ends, which lost 3 bases and 7 bases, there was a span of 6 bases. Germline V CDR1 and CDR2: MDHEN, SYDVKM. Full variable domain (missing parts from reference TRBV28 and TRBJ1-4): DVKVTQSSRYLVKRTGEKVFLECVQDMDHENMFWYRQDPGLGLRLIYFSYDVKMKEKGDIPEGYSVSREKKERFSLILESASTNQTSMYLCASSLGPEKLFFGSGTQLSVL.

The V gene is TRBV28, the J gene TRBJ1-2, with D possibly TRBD1 on 5 matching bases. V lost 3 bases and J 2 bases, leaving 10 bases between the germline ends. This CDR3 has 14 amino acids. Germline assignment: CDR1 MDHEN and CDR2 SYDVKM. CDR3 sequence: CASSFLAGNYGYTF. The DNA for the CDR3 is TGTGCCAGCAGTTTTCTGGCAGGGAACTATGGCTACACCTTC.

This clone was counted once. The V gene is TRBV7-2, the J gene TRBJ2-7; 7 nucleotides align to TRBD1. The V gene end was trimmed by 1 base and the J gene end by 2 bases; junction bases not matched to a gene: 8. The CDR3 extends over 16 amino acids. Germline V gene lookup returns CDR1 SGHTA and CDR2 FQGNSA. The CDR3 DNA reads as TGTGCCAGCAGCTTAGTGGGGACAGATACTACCTACGAGCAGTACTTC. It translates to CASSLVGTDTTYEQYF.

The chain couples TRBV28 to TRBJ2-7; 7 nucleotides agree with TRBD1. Germline values: CDR1 MDHEN, CDR2 SYDVKM. This CDR3 comprises 12 residues. V was pared by 5 bases and J by 3 bases, with 1 base of the junction left unmatched. The CDR3 coding sequence is TGTGCCAGCAGTGACAGGGACTACGAGCAGTACTTC. Its translation is CASSDRDYEQYF.

The table lists this clone with a count of one. The chain employs TRBV11-2 and TRBJ2-1; tentative D call: TRBD2 (6 bases). The CDR3 covers 14 residues. CDR1 SGHAT and CDR2 FQNNGV come from the germline V gene. Trimming stripped 5 bases from V and 10 bases from J, with 18 bases between. The CDR3 sequence is CASSTGLDGGEQFF. CDR3 nucleotides: TGTGCCAGCAGCACGGGACTCGATGGCGGGGAGCAGTTCTTC.

V gene TRBV4-1 combines with J gene TRBJ1-2; D not certain. Trimming shortened V by 7 bases and J by 8 bases, and 26 bases separated the two germline ends. CDR1 and CDR2 from the germline V gene are MGHRA and YSYEKL. This CDR3 comprises 16 residues. The CDR3 protein is CASTVTSVAGIRGYTF. CDR3 sequence (DNA): TGCGCCAGCACGGTTACTAGTGTTGCGGGGATCCGGGGCTACACCTTC.

The CDR3 region has the DNA TGTGCCACCCGGACAGGGGGCCTCACAGATACGCAGTATTTT. Residues: CATRTGGLTDTQYF. The genes are TRBV6-5 and TRBJ2-3; 11 bases fit TRBD1. The CDR3 extends over 14 amino acids. V dropped 10 bases and J dropped 2; count of bases not matched to a gene: 5. CDR1 MNHEY and CDR2 SVGAGI come from the germline V gene.

The V call is TRBV5-4, the J call TRBJ2-4; D might be TRBD1 (6 bases). The CDR3 spans 13 residues. Germline V CDR1 and CDR2: SGHNT, YYREEE (reference sequence). V lost 4 bases to trimming and J lost 6 bases, with 11 bases between them. Here the CDR3 reads CASSPTGLNIQYF. For the CDR3, the DNA is TGTGCCAGCAGCCCGACAGGATTAAACATTCAGTACTTC.

This rearrangement joins TRBV5-1 to TRBJ1-1; TRBD1 matches at 8 bases. The germline gives CDR1 SGHRS, CDR2 YFSETQ. The CDR3 spans 16 residues. V was clipped by 0 bases and J by 5 bases; unmatched bases: 9. The CDR3 loop is CASSLGDETGVTEAFF. CDR3 in DNA: TGCGCCAGCAGCTTGGGCGATGAGACAGGGGTTACTGAAGCTTTCTTT.

J is TRBJ2-7 and V is TRBV5-4; 9 positions agree with TRBD1. This CDR3 is 16 amino acids long. Losses at the gene ends were 3 bases for V and 0 bases for J; bases not matched to a gene: 7. Germline V gene data show CDR1 as SGHNT and CDR2 as YYREEE (reference sequence). The CDR3, as DNA: TGTGCCAGCAGCTCCGGGACAGGGATAATCTCCTACGAGCAGTACTTC. Amino acids: CASSSGTGIISYEQYF.

This sequence joins TRBV2 and TRBJ2-5, with 10 nucleotides matching TRBD2. Germline trimming cut 2 bases from V and 3 bases from J; bases unmatched to any gene: 3. From germline, CDR1 is SNHLY and CDR2 FYNNEI. The CDR3 runs to 15 residues. The DNA for the CDR3 is TGTGCCAGCAGTGAATCCGGGACTAGCGAAGAGACCCAGTACTTC. It specifies CASSESGTSEETQYF.

This clone showed up just a few times. V and J are TRBV5-8 and TRBJ1-2; the D gene is possibly TRBD1 (5 bases). V gave up 0 bases and J gave up 7 bases, with 13 bases separating them. CDR3 size: 14 residues. From germline, CDR1 is SGHTS and CDR2 YDEGEE. The chain's CDR3 is CASSLAETVGGYTF. The CDR3 region has the DNA TGTGCCAGCAGCTTGGCTGAGACAGTTGGTGGCTACACCTTC.

Only one count was recorded for this clone. Other DNA sequences in this sample translate to the same CDR3. The chain combines TRBV19 with TRBJ1-4; D is unclear. The V end was cut by 5 bases, the J end by 0 bases, with 7 bases between. The CDR3 contains 14 residues. Germline CDR1 is LNHDA and CDR2 is SQIVND (reference sequence). Here the CDR3 DNA reads TGTGCCAGTAGTCCCACTGCAACTAATGAAAAACTGTTTTTT. Amino acid sequence: CASSPTATNEKLFF.

The chain employs TRBV28 and TRBJ1-1; D not resolved. This CDR3 comprises 13 residues. The germline V and J ends were trimmed by 6 bases and 4 bases, with 12 bases remaining between them. Per the germline V gene, CDR1 is MDHEN and CDR2 is SYDVKM. CDR3 residues: CASSWREGTEAFF. Written as DNA, the CDR3 is TGTGCCAGCAGCTGGCGGGAGGGCACTGAAGCTTTCTTT.